The 8 T cell receptor beta chains given below trace back to one sample, sequenced in a study of CD8+CD57+ T cells in acquired aplastic anemia (dated by TCRdb to 2016 to 2019). The instrument given in TCRdb is Illumina HiSeq 2000. Genomic DNA was used as template for profiling of TCR beta VDJ combinations and CDR3 sequences. In-frame beta chains were kept once TCRdb had trimmed the public reads at Q25 with fastp and called clones with MiXCR. Under each unique CDR3 protein, matching rows form one entry showing the most common genes and DNA. Counted in this sample were 150,000 to 200,000 distinct CDR3 sequences; just under 65% of them appeared once. Roughly 42% of the sample lies in the top ten. The material sequenced was sorted CD4+, CD8+, or CD8+CD57+ T cells (not recorded which) from PBMCs. These receptors all come from a human donor in good health.

CDR3 bases: TGTGCCAGCAGCTTAACACCACCCCCGGGAAAACTGTTTTTT. This gives the protein CASSLTPPPGKLFF. The chain uses TRBV7-3 and TRBJ1-4; D remains unclear. Deletions cut 0 bases from V and 10 bases from J, with 12 bases between. CDR3 length: 14 amino acids. CDR1 SGHTA and CDR2 FQGTGA come from the germline V gene.

A few counts support this clonotype. CDR3 in amino acids: CSALRGSNQPQHF. The CDR3 DNA follows: TGCAGTGCTTTAAGGGGGAGCAATCAGCCCCAGCATTTT. The gene calls are TRBV20-1 and TRBJ1-5, with D perhaps matching TRBD1 (6 bases). Trimming shortened V by 5 bases and J by 1 base, and 9 bases separated the two germline ends. Germline loops: CDR1 DFQATT, CDR2 SNEGSKA (reference sequence). The CDR3 spans 13 residues.

This clonotype appeared a few times. The rearrangement joins TRBV20-1 to TRBJ1-1; 7 bases agree with TRBD1. The trim removed 6 bases at V and 1 base at J, leaving 2 bases unmatched. The V gene's germline CDR1 is DFQATT and CDR2 SNEGSKA (reference sequence). The CDR3 loop spans 12 amino acids. The CDR3 nucleotides are TGCAGTGCCCGGGACAGGAACACTGAAGCTTTCTTT. This gives the protein CSARDRNTEAFF.

The CDR3 loop is CASRSVMNTEAFF. The CDR3 nucleotides are TGTGCCAGCAGGTCAGTTATGAACACTGAAGCTTTCTTT. The chain uses TRBV25-1 and TRBJ1-1; D unresolved. The germline V gene has CDR1 MGHDK and CDR2 SYGVNS. The V end lost 6 bases, the J end lost 0 bases, and 8 bases lay between the germline ends. The CDR3 extends over 13 amino acids.

With respect to this clonotype: The junction differs from germline at one of its ends, possibly a read error. The chain combines TRBV7-3 with TRBJ2-7; D tentatively fits TRBD1 or TRBD2 (6 bases each). The CDR3 totals 15 residues. The V gene's germline CDR1 is SGHTA and CDR2 FQGTGA. CDR3 coding DNA: TGTGCCAGCAGCCCCGGGATGGGGGGCTCCGGGGAGCTGTACTTC. This codes for CASSPGMGGSGELYF.

This clonotype has ten or more counts. The V and J genes are TRBV5-1 and TRBJ2-7, with D uncertain. Germline V gene lookup returns CDR1 SGHRS and CDR2 YFSETQ. This CDR3 is 12 amino acids long. With 4 bases removed from V and 6 bases from J, the gap between germline ends came to 11 bases. The CDR3 sequence: CASSQHGGEQYF. CDR3 sequence (DNA): TGCGCCAGCAGCCAGCATGGTGGCGAGCAGTACTTC.

The V and J genes are TRBV19 and TRBJ1-6, with 7 positions matching TRBD1. This CDR3 has 14 amino acids. Losses at the gene ends were 5 bases for V and 10 bases for J; bases not matched to a gene: 8. The germline V gene encodes CDR1 LNHDA and CDR2 SQIVND (reference sequence). This CDR3 is CASSAGTALSPLHF. The CDR3 DNA sequence: TGTGCCAGTAGTGCCGGGACAGCCCTCTCACCCCTCCACTTT.

This clonotype was counted a single time. V gene TRBV7-2 combines with J gene TRBJ1-1; D is possibly TRBD1 (5 bases). V shed 3 bases and J shed 1 base, with 12 bases lying between them. In germline, CDR1 is SGHTA, CDR2 FQGNSA. CDR3 length equals 15 residues. CDR3 nucleotide sequence: TGTGCCAGCAGCTTGGCCGACAGAGCGAACACTGAAGCTTTCTTT. This translates into CASSLADRANTEAFF.